This is a list of T cell receptor beta chains from one sample in a study of patients and donors after allogeneic stem cell transplantation. Using its own MiXCR run on the RT-PCR reads, TCRdb lists one record per CDR3 protein. The data show hundreds of thousands of distinct CDR3 sequences, with approximately 16% seen just once and roughly 7.2% held by the top ten. The source material was blood, either unsorted or a sorted T cell fraction (not recorded which). These receptors came from a human donor who was either an allogeneic HSCT recipient or a stem cell or donor lymphocyte infusion donor (not recorded which). It is not recorded whose cells these are; they may come from a transplant donor. The CDR3 runs from the conserved cysteine through the conserved F or W. A D gene is named only where the DNA matches it firmly. Clone size is given for some rows only: seen once, a few or many times, or a class if the clone is expanded.

J: TRBJ2-2
V: TRBV6-2/TRBV6-3
size: -
D: -
DNA: TGTGCCAGCAGACAGGGACAGAACACCGGGGAGCTGTTTTTT
CDR3: CASRQGQNTGELFF

J: TRBJ2-7
V: TRBV12-3/TRBV12-4
size: many
D: TRBD2
DNA: TGTGCCAGCAGTTTAGGCGGGGGGCCCTACGAGCAGTACTTC
CDR3: CASSLGGGPYEQYF

J: TRBJ1-1
V: TRBV7-2
size: -
D: -
DNA: TGTGCCAGCAGAGATCTGGGGGTCACTGAAGCTTTCTTT
CDR3: CASRDLGVTEAFF

J: TRBJ1-1
V: TRBV5-6
size: few
D: -
DNA: TGTGCCAGCAGATCTCGGACGTTGAACACTGAAGCTTTCTTT
CDR3: CASRSRTLNTEAFF

J: TRBJ2-7
V: TRBV20-1
size: -
D: TRBD2
DNA: TGCAGTGCTGTCCGGACTAGAGGTTTCTACGAGCAGTACTTC
CDR3: CSAVRTRGFYEQYF

J: TRBJ2-7
V: TRBV27
size: few
D: -
DNA: TGTGCCAGCAGTCCGGGGATTGGACCCTACGAGCAGTACTTC
CDR3: CASSPGIGPYEQYF

J: TRBJ2-5
V: TRBV6-2/TRBV6-3
size: few
D: TRBD1
DNA: TGTGCCAGCAGTTCACAGCTGACAGGGGGGGGACAAGAGACCCAGTACTTC
CDR3: CASSSQLTGGGQETQYF

J: TRBJ2-4
V: TRBV12-3/TRBV12-4
size: many
D: TRBD1
DNA: TGTGCCAGCAGTTTCCGGACAGGGGAGACCAAAAACATTCAGTACTTC
CDR3: CASSFRTGETKNIQYF

J: TRBJ2-5
V: TRBV9
size: -
D: -
DNA: TGTGCCAGCAGCGTAGGTCCGGCGGGAGAGACCCAGTACTTC
CDR3: CASSVGPAGETQYF

J: TRBJ2-3
V: TRBV6-2/TRBV6-3
size: -
D: TRBD1
DNA: TGTGCCAGCAGCCGATCAGTCGGGACAGGGGCAGATACGCAGTATTTT
CDR3: CASSRSVGTGADTQYF

J: TRBJ1-2
V: TRBV2
size: -
D: -
DNA: TGTGCCAGCAGTGGTCCGGGAATGAGGCGTGGCTACACCTTC
CDR3: CASSGPGMRRGYTF

J: TRBJ1-4
V: TRBV2
size: few
D: TRBD1
DNA: TGTGCCAGCAGTGGGGACAGCAATGAAAAACTGTTTTTT
CDR3: CASSGDSNEKLFF

J: TRBJ2-1
V: TRBV7-9
size: many
D: -
DNA: TGTGCCAGCAGCCCAGGCCGTTACAATGAGCAGTTCTTC
CDR3: CASSPGRYNEQFF

J: TRBJ2-7
V: TRBV7-9
size: -
D: TRBD2
DNA: TGTGCCAGCAGCTCACCCGGGACTAGAGACGAGCAGTACTTC
CDR3: CASSSPGTRDEQYF

J: TRBJ2-5
V: TRBV20-1
size: few
D: -
DNA: TGCAGTGCTAGACGGGCGGGCGGGGAGACCCAGTACTTC
CDR3: CSARRAGGETQYF

J: TRBJ1-6
V: TRBV6-1
size: many
D: TRBD1
DNA: TGTGCCAGCAGAGGGACAGGGGTTCTTTCACCCCTCCACTTT
CDR3: CASRGTGVLSPLHF

J: TRBJ1-2
V: TRBV2
size: -
D: -
DNA: TGTGCCAGCAGTGAAGCGACTAAAGGCTATGGCTACACCTTC
CDR3: CASSEATKGYGYTF

J: TRBJ2-5
V: TRBV29-1
size: -
D: TRBD2
DNA: TGCAGCGTTCGGACTAGCGGGGGGGGGGCCCAGTACTTC
CDR3: CSVRTSGGGAQYF

J: TRBJ2-7
V: TRBV20-1
size: -
D: -
DNA: TGCAGTGCTCTAAAGGGTAGCGCCTACGAGCAGTACTTC
CDR3: CSALKGSAYEQYF

J: TRBJ2-7
V: TRBV27
size: few
D: TRBD1
DNA: TGTGCCAGCAAAGGACAGGGACTTCTCTACGAGCAGTACTTC
CDR3: CASKGQGLLYEQYF

J: TRBJ2-5
V: TRBV5-6
size: -
D: -
DNA: TGTGCCAGCAGTTTCCGGGACTACCAAGAGACCCAGTACTTC
CDR3: CASSFRDYQETQYF

J: TRBJ2-2
V: TRBV6-5
size: -
D: -
DNA: TGTGCCAGCAGTTACCGGCGGGGGCTGGACACCGGGGAGCTGTTTTTT
CDR3: CASSYRRGLDTGELFF

J: TRBJ2-7
V: TRBV13
size: -
D: TRBD1
DNA: TGTGCCAGCGACAGGGGATCCTACGAGCAGTACTTC
CDR3: CASDRGSYEQYF

J: TRBJ2-5
V: TRBV3-1
size: few
D: -
DNA: TGTGCCAGCAGACAAGGGATTTTGGGAGGAGAGACCCAGTACTTC
CDR3: CASRQGILGGETQYF

J: TRBJ2-5
V: TRBV12-3/TRBV12-4
size: few
D: -
DNA: TGTGCCAGCAGCCCCGGGATCCAAGAGACCCAGTACTTC
CDR3: CASSPGIQETQYF

J: TRBJ1-2
V: TRBV27
size: many
D: TRBD1
DNA: TGTGCCAGCTCAACAGGGGGGAACTATGGCTACACCTTC
CDR3: CASSTGGNYGYTF

J: TRBJ2-5
V: TRBV3-1
size: -
D: TRBD2
DNA: TGTGCCAGCAGCCAAGATGGGAGGGCCCAAGAGACCCAGTACTTC
CDR3: CASSQDGRAQETQYF

J: TRBJ1-1
V: TRBV4-3
size: -
D: -
DNA: TGCGCCAGCAGCCAAGAGAACAGAGGTTTTACTGAAGCTTTCTTT
CDR3: CASSQENRGFTEAFF

J: TRBJ1-1
V: TRBV12-3/TRBV12-4
size: few
D: TRBD1
DNA: TGTGCCAGCAGGGCGACAGGGATTGATACTGAAGCTTTCTTT
CDR3: CASRATGIDTEAFF

J: TRBJ2-1
V: TRBV20-1
size: many
D: TRBD2
DNA: TGCAGTGCTAGTCGAGCGGGGTCATACAATGAGCAGTTCTTC
CDR3: CSASRAGSYNEQFF

J: TRBJ2-4
V: TRBV11-1
size: few
D: -
DNA: TGTGCCAGCAGCCCCCCGGGACTAGCCAAAAACATTCAGTACTTC
CDR3: CASSPPGLAKNIQYF

J: TRBJ2-1
V: TRBV5-1
size: many
D: -
DNA: TGCGCCAGCAGCTTGGTATCGGGGAGCTACAATGAGCAGTTCTTC
CDR3: CASSLVSGSYNEQFF

J: TRBJ1-5
V: TRBV6-1
size: -
D: -
DNA: TGTGCCAGCATACTAAGAGGGGCAGGTACGATGCCCCAGCATTTT
CDR3: CASILRGAGTMPQHF

J: TRBJ2-1
V: TRBV5-6
size: many
D: -
DNA: TGTGCCAGCAGCTTGTGGGGCTACAATGAGCAGTTCTTC
CDR3: CASSLWGYNEQFF

J: TRBJ2-7
V: TRBV4-1
size: many
D: TRBD2
DNA: TGCGCCAGCAGCCAAGATCTGGCGGGAGGGGTCTACGAGCAGTACTTC
CDR3: CASSQDLAGGVYEQYF

J: TRBJ2-5
V: TRBV5-1
size: few
D: TRBD2
DNA: TGCGCCAGCAGCATCGGACTAGCGGGGGGGCAAGGAGGGACCCAGTACTTC
CDR3: CASSIGLAGGQGGTQYF

J: TRBJ1-1
V: TRBV7-3
size: few
D: -
DNA: TGTGCCAGCAGCCGCGACAGTGAAGCTTTCTTT
CDR3: CASSRDSEAFF

J: TRBJ1-2
V: TRBV7-2
size: -
D: TRBD1
DNA: TGTGCCAGCAGCTTTGACGGTCAGGGGGTAGGGACCTTC
CDR3: CASSFDGQGVGTF

J: TRBJ2-3
V: TRBV27
size: -
D: TRBD2
DNA: TGTGCCAGCAGTTTAAGAGGGAGGGCCCAGTATTTT
CDR3: CASSLRGRAQYF

J: TRBJ2-7
V: TRBV6-5
size: -
D: TRBD1
DNA: TGTGCCAGCAGTTACCGGACAGGCAACTTCTACGAGCAGTACTTC
CDR3: CASSYRTGNFYEQYF

J: TRBJ2-5
V: TRBV18
size: -
D: -
DNA: TGTGCCAGCTCTCTCGGGACTCCTCAAGAGACCCAGTACTTC
CDR3: CASSLGTPQETQYF

J: TRBJ2-1
V: TRBV5-1
size: once
D: TRBD2
DNA: TGCGCCAGCAGCTTCGGACTAGCGAGTGAGCAGTTCTTC
CDR3: CASSFGLASEQFF

J: TRBJ1-6
V: TRBV5-1
size: -
D: -
DNA: TGCGCCAGCAGCTTGGTTCAGGGAAAGAATTCACCCCTCCACTTT
CDR3: CASSLVQGKNSPLHF

J: TRBJ2-7
V: TRBV15
size: -
D: -
DNA: TGTGCCACCAGCAGAGTCGGGGGTCTCGAGCAGTACTTC
CDR3: CATSRVGGLEQYF

J: TRBJ1-1
V: TRBV4-1
size: few
D: -
DNA: TGCGCCAGCAGCCAAGTTTGGCAAATGAACACTGAAGCTTTCTTT
CDR3: CASSQVWQMNTEAFF

J: TRBJ1-1
V: TRBV5-1
size: -
D: -
DNA: TGCGCCAGCAGCTTGAACAGTTACGACACTGAAGCTTTCTTT
CDR3: CASSLNSYDTEAFF